This TCR beta chain was sequenced during a study of beta chain features in type 1 diabetes. The germline V and J ends were trimmed by 0 bases and 4 bases, with 10 bases remaining between them. The CDR3 length is 15 residues. Germline loops: CDR1 LGHNA, CDR2 YNFKEQ. The authors reverse transcribed all of the isolated RNA, so sequencing captured expressed TCRB transcripts. The data were produced by immunoSEQ multiplex PCR, yet TCRdb's version contains in-frame clones alone and is incomplete. The profile shows over 150,000 clones, around 13% of them singletons. Study findings and constraints: Type 1 diabetes patients had VDJ junctions that carried fewer insertions and more deletions.

In the case of this clone: As yet, its antigen is unknown. This same CDR3 is encoded by further DNA sequences in the sample.

Specimen: central memory CD4+ T cells from blood. The rearrangement joins TRBV4-2 to TRBJ2-1; D is possibly TRBD2 (5 bases). This TCR derives from a woman under 30 in good health. This CDR3 reads CASSQEGGSYNEQFF. CDR3 in DNA: TGTGCCAGCAGCCAAGAAGGAGGATCTTACAATGAGCAGTTCTTC.